Following are 21 T cell receptor beta chains from one sample sequenced in a study of shared clonotypes between healthy human individuals. TCRdb's copy holds only in-frame clones and misses some; the assay was immunoSEQ multiplex PCR. Among roughly 2.5 million clones, over 85% were seen once, and the ten largest hold about 0.13%. Sequencing used naive CD4+ T cells sorted from blood. Described subset: CD45RA+ positively selected. The receptors stem from a man between 18 and 29 years old in good health.

The rearrangement joins TRBV7-9 to TRBJ2-3; no clear D. The V gene's germline CDR1 is SEHNR and CDR2 FQNEAQ (reference sequence). Trimming pared 6 bases from V and 4 bases from J, leaving 14 bases between. The CDR3 sequence is 14 residues long. CDR3 bases: TGTGCCAGCAGATCTAGAGGTGGCTCAGATACGCAGTATTTT. This gives the protein CASRSRGGSDTQYF.

This clone was observed a single time. The rearrangement links TRBV6-1 to TRBJ2-1; no definite D call. Germline-derived CDR1 and CDR2 are MNHNS and SASEGT. V lost 2 bases and J 1 base, leaving 9 bases between the germline ends. The CDR3 runs 15 residues. CDR3 amino acids: CASSESGRSYNEQFF. For the CDR3, the DNA is TGTGCCAGCAGTGAATCTGGACGGTCCTACAATGAGCAGTTCTTC.

This sequence joins TRBV27 and TRBJ1-6; 7 bases match TRBD1. V was clipped by 4 bases and J by 9 bases; unmatched bases: 6. Germline V CDR1 and CDR2: MNHEY, SMNVEV (reference sequence). This CDR3 comprises 14 residues. CDR3 DNA sequence: TGTGCCAGCAGTTCCGACAGGGATTCTTCACCCCTCCACTTT. Protein product: CASSSDRDSSPLHF.

CDR3 sequence: CASGEVTQYF. The CDR3 region has the DNA TGTGCCAGCGGAGAGGTTACGCAGTATTTT. The rearrangement joins TRBV6-6 to TRBJ2-3; D remains unclear. V gave up 8 bases and J gave up 8 bases, with 8 bases separating them. The CDR3 totals 10 residues. Germline V gene lookup returns CDR1 MNHNY and CDR2 SVGAGI (reference sequence).

The chain is built from TRBV2 and TRBJ2-4, with TRBD1 matching 9 bases. Looked up from germline, CDR1 is SNHLY and CDR2 is FYNNEI. The CDR3 is 15 residues long. The J segment lost 0 bases and the V segment lost 7 bases, leaving 4 bases of the junction unmatched. The CDR3 sequence: CASNLDRGAKNIQYF. In nucleotides, the CDR3 is TGTGCCAGCAATCTGGACAGGGGAGCCAAAAACATTCAGTACTTC.

This clone was seen once. This chain links TRBV27 with TRBJ2-5; D ambiguous. CDR1 MNHEY and CDR2 SMNVEV come from the germline V gene (reference sequence). V was trimmed by 5 bases and J by 3 bases, leaving 10 bases between them. The CDR3 has 13 residues. The CDR3 reads CASSPRIKETQYF. For the CDR3, the DNA is TGTGCCAGCAGTCCCCGGATCAAAGAGACCCAGTACTTC.

This clone was seen only once. The V and J genes are TRBV5-1 and TRBJ1-1; 7 nucleotides match TRBD1. V dropped 4 bases and J dropped 9; count of bases not matched to a gene: 9. Germline CDR1 is SGHRS and CDR2 is YFSETQ. CDR3 length: 13 amino acids. The DNA for the CDR3 is TGCGCCAGCAGCAGCCGGGACAGAGGGAAAGCTTTCTTT. This encodes CASSSRDRGKAFF.

This chain uses TRBV30 with TRBJ2-3, with a weak D call TRBD2 (6 bases). The V end lost 2 bases, the J end lost 0 bases, and 12 bases lay between the germline ends. Germline V gene data show CDR1 as GTSNPN and CDR2 as SVGIG (reference sequence). The CDR3 covers 15 residues. In nucleotides, the CDR3 is TGTGCCTGGAGTCTGGGGACTCTTAGCACAGATACGCAGTATTTT. Protein product: CAWSLGTLSTDTQYF.

The gene calls are TRBV13 and TRBJ1-4, with 10 bases identical to TRBD1. The CDR3 consists of 15 residues. V lost 0 bases, J lost 11 bases, and 6 bases stayed unmatched. Per germline, CDR1 PRHDT and CDR2 FYEKMQ (reference sequence). This chain's CDR3 is CASSLGTGGTIKLFF. The CDR3 DNA reads TGTGCCAGCAGCTTAGGGACAGGGGGCACGATTAAACTGTTTTTT.

The chain couples TRBV10-3 to TRBJ1-6; D ambiguous. Germline V gene data show CDR1 as ENHRY and CDR2 as SYGVKD. This CDR3 region has 13 residues. Trimming took 7 bases from V and 5 from J, leaving 9 bases between them. CDR3: CAITRSDNSPLHF. The CDR3 nucleotides are TGTGCCATCACCAGGTCAGATAATTCACCCCTCCACTTT.

The J gene is TRBJ2-1, the V gene TRBV5-1, with 7 bases identical to TRBD2. This CDR3 comprises 17 residues. The germline V gene encodes CDR1 SGHRS and CDR2 YFSETQ. J lost 3 bases, V lost 0 bases, and 9 bases had no gene match. CDR3 DNA: TGCGCCAGCAGCTTGGGATGGCGGGGGATAATCTACAATGAGCAGTTCTTC. Amino acids: CASSLGWRGIIYNEQFF.

CDR3 amino acids: CASRKSPGYGYTF. The CDR3 nucleotides are TGTGCCAGCAGAAAAAGCCCAGGGTATGGCTACACCTTC. The chain joins TRBV7-2 to TRBJ1-2; maybe TRBD1 (5 bases). Looked up from germline, CDR1 is SGHTA and CDR2 is FQGNSA. The CDR3 has 13 amino acids. V was clipped by 6 bases and J by 5 bases, with 13 bases between them.

The CDR3 bases are TGCGCCAGCAGCCTGGACGGGGGGCTCTCTGGAAACACCATATATTTT. This codes for CASSLDGGLSGNTIYF. V gene TRBV5-1 combines with J gene TRBJ1-3, with TRBD1 as a possible D gene (6 bases). Per germline, CDR1 SGHRS and CDR2 YFSETQ. V was clipped by 4 bases and J by 0 bases, with 14 bases between them. CDR3 length equals 16 residues.

The J gene is TRBJ2-5, the V gene TRBV5-4; D is uncertain. Germline values: CDR1 SGHNT, CDR2 YYREEE (reference sequence). CDR3 length: 16 residues. V gave up 0 bases and J gave up 5 bases, with 17 bases separating them. CDR3 in amino acids: CASSLGGLGFRETQYF. CDR3 DNA: TGTGCCAGCAGCTTGGGGGGTCTTGGCTTTCGGGAGACCCAGTACTTC.

This clone appeared once. The chain carries TRBV11-2 and TRBJ2-7; weak D call: TRBD2 (5 bases). The germline V gene has CDR1 SGHAT and CDR2 FQNNGV. Between the trimmed V and J ends, which lost 5 bases and 5 bases, there was a span of 16 bases. The CDR3 has 14 amino acids. DNA of the CDR3: TGTGCCAGCAGCGTCGGACTCGTCGCCAACGAGCAGTACTTC. Protein product: CASSVGLVANEQYF.

The rearrangement joins TRBV5-1 to TRBJ2-2; 7 positions match TRBD1. The CDR3 loop spans 14 amino acids. Looked up from germline, CDR1 is SGHRS and CDR2 is YFSETQ. V lost 5 bases and J lost 6; bases outside the gene matches: 7. The CDR3 region is CASSFLGGAGELFF. CDR3 DNA: TGCGCCAGCAGTTTCCTAGGGGGCGCCGGGGAGCTGTTTTTT.

The chain recombines TRBV19 with TRBJ1-5; D is unclear. This CDR3 comprises 15 residues. Germline assignment: CDR1 LNHDA and CDR2 SQIVND (reference sequence). The V end was cut by 8 bases, the J end by 0 bases, with 14 bases between. CDR3 DNA sequence: TGTGCCAGTTCTATCGGATGGCATAGCAATCAGCCCCAGCATTTT. Its protein product is CASSIGWHSNQPQHF.

The chain has TRBV30 and TRBJ2-1; D possibly corresponds to TRBD1 (5 bases). This CDR3 region has 13 residues. The V gene lost 1 base and the J gene lost 4 bases, with 8 bases spanning the gap. Germline CDR1 reads GTSNPN; CDR2 reads SVGIG (reference sequence). The DNA of the CDR3 is TGTGCCTGGAGTGGCAGGGCTTACAATGAGCAGTTCTTC. Amino acid sequence: CAWSGRAYNEQFF.

This clone was picked up a small number of times. The chain joins TRBV9 to TRBJ2-5; no clear D gene. Trimming took 3 bases from V and 5 from J, leaving 5 bases between them. Germline-derived CDR1 and CDR2 are SGDLS and YYNGEE. The CDR3 has 11 residues. This chain's CDR3 is CASSEKETQYF. The CDR3 nucleotides read TGTGCCAGCAGCGAGAAGGAGACCCAGTACTTC.

The chain uses TRBV7-6 and TRBJ2-3, with 8 bases identical to TRBD2. The CDR3 consists of 17 residues. V shed 0 bases and J 1 base; nucleotides not matched to a gene: 6. From germline, CDR1 is SGHVS and CDR2 FNYEAQ. CDR3: CASSLAPAGGGTDTQYF. The CDR3 DNA follows: TGTGCCAGCAGCTTAGCGCCTGCGGGAGGAGGCACAGATACGCAGTATTTT.

The genes are TRBV5-1 and TRBJ2-5; perhaps D is TRBD1 or TRBD2 (5 bases each). V was shortened by 4 bases and J by 5 bases, with 18 bases between the two germline ends. CDR1 is SGHRS and CDR2 is YFSETQ in the germline V gene. This CDR3 contains 15 residues. CDR3 amino acids: CASSRVGPSAETQYF. The DNA for the CDR3 is TGCGCCAGCAGCCGGGTGGGACCATCCGCGGAGACCCAGTACTTC.